The 27 T cell receptor beta chains in this list originate from one sample, sequenced in a study of T cell responses to AZD1222 COVID-19 vaccine. This table comes from immunoSEQ multiplex PCR, and its TCRdb copy is limited to in-frame clones, with some not included. Of over 100,000 clones listed, around nine tenths are singletons. This specimen consisted of peripheral blood, obtained on day 0 of AZD1222 vaccination. The receptors derive from an adult in good health.

The chain links TRBV11-3 to TRBJ1-1; D gene unclear. This CDR3 contains 13 residues. CDR1 is SGHNT and CDR2 is YENEEA in the germline V gene. The V end was cut by 5 bases, the J end by 11 bases, with 18 bases between. CDR3 coding DNA: TGTGCCAGCAGCCTGTGGACGGGATCTTTTGCTTTCTTT. Translation: CASSLWTGSFAFF. Full variable domain (missing parts from reference TRBV11-3 and TRBJ1-1): EAGVVQSPRYKIIEKKQPVAFWCNPISGHNTLYWYLQNLGQGPELLIRYENEEAVDDSQLPKDRFSAERLKGVDSTLKIQPAELGDSAVYLCASSLWTGSFAFFGQGTRLTVV.

This rearrangement joins TRBV7-9 to TRBJ2-1; tentative D call: TRBD1 (5 bases). Deletions cut 3 bases from V and 8 bases from J, with 11 bases between. CDR3 length: 13 amino acids. The germline CDR1 and CDR2 sequences are SEHNR and FQNEAQ (reference sequence). For the CDR3, the DNA is TGTGCCAGCAGCTTCAGCAGGGCCTATGAGCAGTTCTTC. Translated, it gives CASSFSRAYEQFF.

This sequence joins TRBV19 and TRBJ1-5, with no clear D. Looked up from germline, CDR1 is LNHDA and CDR2 is SQIVND (reference sequence). The length of the CDR3 is 15 residues. Trimming left V 1 base short and J 4 bases short, with 11 bases between. The DNA of the CDR3 is TGTGCCAGTAGTATAGTAGGGTCCAAAAATCAGCCCCAGCATTTT. Residues: CASSIVGSKNQPQHF. Variable domain in full (rest from reference TRBV19 and TRBJ1-5): DGGITQSPKYLFRKEGQNVTLSCEQNLNHDAMYWYRQDPGQGLRLIYYSQIVNDFQKGDIAEGYSVSREKKESFPLTVTSAQKNPTAFYLCASSIVGSKNQPQHFGDGTRLSIL.

The chain uses TRBV5-1 and TRBJ1-4; D is unclear. This CDR3 is built from 14 residues. Per the germline V gene, CDR1 is SGHRS and CDR2 is YFSETQ. The V gene lost 2 bases and the J gene lost 8 bases, with 13 bases spanning the gap. CDR3 sequence (DNA): TGCGCCAGCAGCTTAAGGAGCCTTGGGGAAAAACTGTTTTTT. It encodes CASSLRSLGEKLFF.

This chain links TRBV7-9 with TRBJ1-4; no clear D gene. Germline CDR1 SEHNR, CDR2 FQNEAQ (reference sequence). Trimming pared 5 bases from V and 7 bases from J, leaving 14 bases between. The CDR3 is made up of 14 amino acids. The CDR3 DNA follows: TGTGCCAGCAGCACTGGGCCCCGGGGTGAAAAACTGTTTTTT. Its translation is CASSTGPRGEKLFF.

The rearrangement joins TRBV1 to TRBJ2-7; TRBD1 is taken as the D call from the table, unchecked against the DNA. TRBV1 is a documented pseudogene. The CDR3 runs 18 residues. In DNA form, the CDR3 reads TGCACCAGCAGCCAGAGGCAACTCCCGGACACCCGCTCCTACGAGCAGTACTTC. Protein: CTSSQRQLPDTRSYEQYF.

The CDR3 sequence: CASSAPQGLGMMNTEAFF. The CDR3 bases are TGTGCCAGCAGCGCACCACAGGGCCTGGGGATGATGAACACTGAAGCTTTCTTT. The chain uses TRBV7-8 and TRBJ1-1; tentative D call: TRBD1 (6 bases). The germline CDR1 and CDR2 sequences are SGHVS and FQNEAQ. This CDR3 is built from 18 residues. V was pared by 5 bases and J by 0 bases, with 22 bases between.

V is TRBV9 and J is TRBJ2-6, with D unclear. Trimming took 4 bases from V and 0 from J, leaving 17 bases between them. The CDR3 runs 18 residues. Germline V gene lookup returns CDR1 SGDLS and CDR2 YYNGEE. CDR3 amino acids: CASSKRVTQSSGANVLTF. CDR3 sequence (DNA): TGTGCCAGCAGCAAAAGGGTAACACAGTCCTCTGGGGCCAACGTCCTGACTTTC.

The genes are TRBV6-4 and TRBJ2-3; 14 bases match TRBD2. CDR3 size: 15 residues. CDR1 is MRHNA and CDR2 is SNTAGT in the germline V gene. With 4 bases clipped from V and 6 bases from J, the junction kept 3 bases outside the gene matches. The DNA of the CDR3 is TGTGCCAGCAGTGTGACTAGCGGGGGGGCGGATACGCAGTATTTT. Translated: CASSVTSGGADTQYF.

The CDR3 nucleotides read TGTGCCAGCGGGCGGACGATAGCTAATGAAAAACTGTTTTTT. Translation gives CASGRTIANEKLFF. The V call is TRBV6-5, the J call TRBJ1-4; no clear D gene. The germline V gene has CDR1 MNHEY and CDR2 SVGAGI. The CDR3 extends over 14 amino acids. V shed 8 bases and J shed 3 bases, with 13 bases lying between them.

V gene TRBV28 combines with J gene TRBJ2-7; D remains unclear. The CDR3 has 15 residues. V lost 8 bases and J 1 base, leaving 18 bases between the germline ends. CDR1 and CDR2 (germline): MDHEN, SYDVKM. The CDR3 loop reads CASLHGTGLSYEQYF. The DNA of the CDR3 is TGTGCCAGCCTCCACGGAACCGGGTTGTCCTACGAGCAGTACTTC.

The chain recombines TRBV19 with TRBJ2-1; 7 bases agree with TRBD2. This CDR3 region has 16 residues. Germline lookup yields CDR1 LNHDA and CDR2 SQIVND (reference sequence). V dropped 1 base and J dropped 4; count of bases not matched to a gene: 7. The DNA of the CDR3 is TGTGCCAGTAGTATAGGTTGGGCTAGCGGATACAATGAGCAGTTCTTC. Its protein product is CASSIGWASGYNEQFF.

This chain links TRBV2 with TRBJ2-1; 9 bases are a match to TRBD1. This CDR3 is 15 amino acids long. Germline lookup yields CDR1 SNHLY and CDR2 FYNNEI. V lost 5 bases to trimming and J lost 5 bases; unmatched junction nucleotides: 7. CDR3 DNA sequence: TGTGCCAGCAGTCCCACAGGGGGCCCTAACAATGAGCAGTTCTTC. Translating gives CASSPTGGPNNEQFF.

The chain carries TRBV29-1 and TRBJ2-1, with TRBD2 as a possible D gene (6 bases). V was clipped by 7 bases and J by 7 bases, with 14 bases between them. CDR1 is SQVTM and CDR2 is ANQGSEA in the germline V gene. The CDR3 consists of 12 residues. CDR3: CSAPRLENEQFF. The CDR3 nucleotides read TGCAGCGCCCCCCGACTAGAAAATGAGCAGTTCTTC.

The chain has TRBV7-3 and TRBJ1-1; D gene unclear. Germline V gives CDR1 SGHTA, CDR2 FQGTGA. V was clipped by 6 bases and J by 0 bases, with 17 bases between them. This CDR3 is 16 amino acids long. CDR3 amino acids: CASSSPTPMVNTEAFF. The CDR3 bases are TGTGCCAGCAGTTCACCGACCCCAATGGTGAACACTGAAGCTTTCTTT.

The V call is TRBV4-1, the J call TRBJ2-3; D unresolved. The CDR3 is 14 amino acids. Germline V gene data show CDR1 as MGHRA and CDR2 as YSYEKL. Trimming stripped 3 bases from V and 0 bases from J, with 7 bases between. This CDR3 reads CASSQTSSTDTQYF. For the CDR3, the DNA is TGCGCCAGCAGCCAGACTTCTAGCACAGATACGCAGTATTTT.

V is TRBV7-3 and J is TRBJ1-6, with TRBD1 identical over 8 bases. The CDR3 is made up of 15 amino acids. CDR1 is SGHTA and CDR2 is FQGTGA in the germline V gene. With V trimmed by 2 bases and J by 7 bases, 4 bases remained unmatched. The DNA for the CDR3 is TGTGCCAGCAGCTTACGACAGGGGACCAATTCACCCCTCCACTTT. Its protein is CASSLRQGTNSPLHF. Based on the CDR3 plus reference TRBV7-3 and TRBJ1-6, the full variable domain is GAGVSQTPSNKVTEKGKYVELRCDPISGHTALYWYRQSLGQGPEFLIYFQGTGAADDSGLPNDRFFAVRPEGSVSTLKIQRTERGDSAVYLCASSLRQGTNSPLHFGNGTRLTVT.

This clone was seen a single time. A read error is possible here, since a much larger clone lies one base away. The chain has TRBV10-3 and TRBJ1-5; D remains unclear. The germline CDR1 and CDR2 sequences are ENHRY and SYGVKD. The CDR3 has 13 residues. Trimming took off 1 base at V and 0 bases at J, with 1 base between the two ends. The CDR3 DNA reads TGTGCCATCAGTGAGTATAGCAATCAGCCCCAGCATTTT. Protein sequence: CAISEYSNQPQHF.

The genes are TRBV28 and TRBJ1-1, with 8 bases fitting TRBD1. The germline gives CDR1 MDHEN, CDR2 SYDVKM. The CDR3 contains 16 residues. With 3 bases clipped from V and 1 base from J, the junction kept 7 bases outside the gene matches. CDR3 coding DNA: TGTGCCAGCAGTTTGCTTATACAGGGGGAGAACACTGAAGCTTTCTTT. Translation: CASSLLIQGENTEAFF.

The V gene is TRBV7-2, the J gene TRBJ2-1, with D perhaps given as TRBD1 or TRBD2 (5 bases each). The length of the CDR3 is 15 residues. Germline V gives CDR1 SGHTA, CDR2 FQGNSA. The V end lost 3 bases, the J end lost 5 bases, and 14 bases lay between the germline ends. The CDR3 here is CASSLGPGYNNEQFF. For the CDR3, the DNA is TGTGCCAGCAGCTTGGGACCCGGCTATAACAATGAGCAGTTCTTC.

The V call is TRBV28, the J call TRBJ1-4; D is unclear. The V and J ends lost 6 bases and 1 base respectively, with 9 bases between them. CDR1 and CDR2 (germline): MDHEN, SYDVKM. This CDR3 has 14 amino acids. The CDR3 here is CASSNIGTNEKLFF. CDR3 bases: TGTGCCAGCAGCAATATCGGAACTAATGAAAAACTGTTTTTT.

This chain links TRBV4-3 with TRBJ2-3; D remains ambiguous. The CDR3 has 15 residues. Germline CDR1 reads LGHNA; CDR2 reads YSLEER. Trimming removed 2 bases from V and 3 bases from J, with 12 bases in between. CDR3 in amino acids: CASSQRPVQTDTQYF. The CDR3 nucleotides are TGCGCCAGCAGCCAACGCCCTGTCCAAACAGATACGCAGTATTTT.

Only one count was recorded for this clone. The chain links TRBV25-1 to TRBJ1-1; D uncertain. V was shortened by 6 bases and J by 0 bases, with 11 bases between the two germline ends. CDR3 length: 14 residues. Germline V CDR1 and CDR2: MGHDK, SYGVNS. In DNA, the CDR3 is TGTGCCAGCAGGCCGATGGGTATGAACACTGAAGCTTTCTTT. The encoded protein is CASRPMGMNTEAFF.

The chain joins TRBV6-5 to TRBJ2-7; 12 bases line up with TRBD2. The length of the CDR3 is 14 residues. The trim removed 5 bases at V and 6 bases at J, leaving 5 bases unmatched. Per the germline V gene, CDR1 is MNHEY and CDR2 is SVGAGI. The CDR3 loop is CASSSGLAGTEQYF. In DNA form, the CDR3 reads TGTGCCAGCAGTAGCGGACTAGCGGGGACCGAGCAGTACTTC.

The V and J genes are TRBV30 and TRBJ1-1, with D unresolved. Germline assignment: CDR1 GTSNPN and CDR2 SVGIG (reference sequence). The CDR3 runs to 12 residues. V lost 5 bases, J lost 5 bases, and 12 bases lay in between. In DNA form, the CDR3 reads TGTGCCTGGGAGGTGAGAGCTACTGAAGCTTTCTTT. Residues: CAWEVRATEAFF. The full variable domain, its missing parts supplied by reference TRBV30 and TRBJ1-1, is SQTIHQWPATLVQPVGSPLSLECTVEGTSNPNLYWYRQAAGRGLQLLFYSVGIGQISSEVPQNLSASRPQDRQFILSSKKLLLSDSGFYLCAWEVRATEAFFGQGTRLTVV.

The chain combines TRBV5-4 with TRBJ2-1; TRBD1 or TRBD2 may be the D gene (6 bases each). V gave up 4 bases and J gave up 7 bases, with 15 bases separating them. Germline CDR1 is SGHNT and CDR2 is YYREEE (reference sequence). This CDR3 spans 14 amino acids. The CDR3 sequence: CASSGGQGRNEQFF. The CDR3, as DNA: TGTGCCAGCAGCGGGGGGCAGGGCCGTAATGAGCAGTTCTTC.

V usage is TRBV5-1 and J usage is TRBJ1-3, with 9 bases identical to TRBD1. Unmatched junction bases numbered 8, after V lost 4 bases and J lost 0 bases. This CDR3 is built from 17 residues. Germline CDR1 reads SGHRS; CDR2 reads YFSETQ. In DNA, the CDR3 is TGCGCCAGCAGCGTAGGTACAGGGGGCGGCTCTGGAAACACCATATATTTT. It codes for CASSVGTGGGSGNTIYF.